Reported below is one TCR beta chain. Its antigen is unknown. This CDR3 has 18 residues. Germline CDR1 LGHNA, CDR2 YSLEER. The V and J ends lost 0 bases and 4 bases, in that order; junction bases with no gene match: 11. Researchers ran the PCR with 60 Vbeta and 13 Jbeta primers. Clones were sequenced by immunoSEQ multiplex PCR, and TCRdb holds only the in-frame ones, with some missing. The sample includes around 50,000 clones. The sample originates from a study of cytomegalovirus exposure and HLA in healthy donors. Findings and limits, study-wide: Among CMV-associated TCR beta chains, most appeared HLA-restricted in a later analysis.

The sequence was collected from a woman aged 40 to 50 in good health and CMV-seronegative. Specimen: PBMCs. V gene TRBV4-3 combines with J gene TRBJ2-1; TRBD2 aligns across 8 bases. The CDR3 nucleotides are TGCGCCAGCAGCCAAGAAAGTGGAGCGGGAGCGTCTTACAATGAGCAGTTCTTC. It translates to CASSQESGAGASYNEQFF.